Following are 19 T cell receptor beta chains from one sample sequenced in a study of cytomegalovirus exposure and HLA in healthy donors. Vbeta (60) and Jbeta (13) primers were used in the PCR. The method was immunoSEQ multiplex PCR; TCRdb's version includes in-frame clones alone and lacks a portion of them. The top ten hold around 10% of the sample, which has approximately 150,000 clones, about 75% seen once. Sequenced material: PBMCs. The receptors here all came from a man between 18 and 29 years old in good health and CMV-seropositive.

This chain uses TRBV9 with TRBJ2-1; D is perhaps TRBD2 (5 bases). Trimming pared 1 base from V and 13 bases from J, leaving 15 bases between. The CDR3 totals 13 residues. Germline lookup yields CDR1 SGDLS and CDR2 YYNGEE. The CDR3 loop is CASSVSLAPGQFF. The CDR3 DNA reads TGTGCCAGCAGCGTATCGCTAGCCCCCGGTCAGTTCTTC.

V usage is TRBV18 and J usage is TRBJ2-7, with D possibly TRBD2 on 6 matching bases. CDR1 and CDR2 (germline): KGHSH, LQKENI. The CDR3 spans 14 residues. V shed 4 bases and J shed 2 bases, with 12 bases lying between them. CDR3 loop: CASSRGLAPYEQYF. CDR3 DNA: TGTGCCAGCTCACGGGGACTTGCCCCCTACGAGCAGTACTTC.

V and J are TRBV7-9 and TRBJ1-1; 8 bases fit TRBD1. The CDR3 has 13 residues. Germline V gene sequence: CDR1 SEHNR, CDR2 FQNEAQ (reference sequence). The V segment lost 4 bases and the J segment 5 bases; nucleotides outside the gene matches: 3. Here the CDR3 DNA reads TGTGCCAGCAGCTCACAGGGGGTTACTGAAGCTTTCTTT. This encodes CASSSQGVTEAFF.

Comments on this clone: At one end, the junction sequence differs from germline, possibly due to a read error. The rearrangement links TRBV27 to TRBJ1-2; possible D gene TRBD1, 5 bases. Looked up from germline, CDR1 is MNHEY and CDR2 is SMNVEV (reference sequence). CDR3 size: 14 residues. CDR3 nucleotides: TGTGCCAGCAGTTTGCGGGACTCCAACTATGGCTACCCCTTC. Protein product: CASSLRDSNYGYPF.

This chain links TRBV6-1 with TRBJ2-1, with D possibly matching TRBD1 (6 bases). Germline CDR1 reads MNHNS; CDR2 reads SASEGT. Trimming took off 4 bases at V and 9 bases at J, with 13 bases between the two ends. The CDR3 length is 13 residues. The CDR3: CASSVRQGGEQFF. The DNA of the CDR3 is TGTGCCAGCAGTGTCCGACAAGGGGGTGAGCAGTTCTTC.

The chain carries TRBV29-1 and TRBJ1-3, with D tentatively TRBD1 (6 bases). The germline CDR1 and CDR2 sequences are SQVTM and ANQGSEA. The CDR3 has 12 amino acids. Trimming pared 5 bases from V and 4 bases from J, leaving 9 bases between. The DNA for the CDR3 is TGCAGCGTTAGGGACAAGGGAAACACCATATATTTT. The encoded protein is CSVRDKGNTIYF.

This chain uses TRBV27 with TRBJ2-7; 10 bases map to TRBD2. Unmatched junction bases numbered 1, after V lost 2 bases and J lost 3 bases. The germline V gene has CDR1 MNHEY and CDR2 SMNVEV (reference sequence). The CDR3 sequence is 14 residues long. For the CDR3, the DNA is TGTGCCAGCAGTTTAGTAGCGGGAGGCTACGAGCAGTACTTC. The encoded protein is CASSLVAGGYEQYF.

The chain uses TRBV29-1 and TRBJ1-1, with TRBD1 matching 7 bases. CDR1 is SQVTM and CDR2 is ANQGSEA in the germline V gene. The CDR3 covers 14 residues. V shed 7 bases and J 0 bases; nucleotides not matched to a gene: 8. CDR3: CSADRAGMNTEAFF. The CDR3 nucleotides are TGCAGCGCAGACAGGGCGGGAATGAACACTGAAGCTTTCTTT.

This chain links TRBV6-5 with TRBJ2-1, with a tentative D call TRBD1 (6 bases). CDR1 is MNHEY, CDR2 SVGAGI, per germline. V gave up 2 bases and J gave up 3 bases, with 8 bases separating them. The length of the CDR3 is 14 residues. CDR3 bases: TGTGCCAGCAGTTACAGGGGGTTCTACAATGAGCAGTTCTTC. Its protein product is CASSYRGFYNEQFF.

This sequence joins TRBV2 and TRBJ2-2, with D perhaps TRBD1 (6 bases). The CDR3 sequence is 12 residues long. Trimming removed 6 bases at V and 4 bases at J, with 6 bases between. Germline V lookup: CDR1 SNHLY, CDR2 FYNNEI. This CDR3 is CASRGATGELFF. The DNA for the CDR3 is TGTGCCAGCAGGGGGGCCACCGGGGAGCTGTTTTTT.

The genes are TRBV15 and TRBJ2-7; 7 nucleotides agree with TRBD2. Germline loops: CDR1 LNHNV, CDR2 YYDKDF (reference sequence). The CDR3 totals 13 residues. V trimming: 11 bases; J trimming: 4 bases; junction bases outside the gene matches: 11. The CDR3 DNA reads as TGTGCCCCAGGAGGCGGGAGTGGGTACGAGCAGTACTTC. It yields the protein CAPGGGSGYEQYF.

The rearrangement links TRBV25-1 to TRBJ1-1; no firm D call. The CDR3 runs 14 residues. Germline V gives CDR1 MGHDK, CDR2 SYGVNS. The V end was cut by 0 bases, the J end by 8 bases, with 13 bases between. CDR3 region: CASSEYGMANEAFF. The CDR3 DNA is TGTGCCAGCAGTGAATACGGGATGGCGAACGAAGCTTTCTTT.

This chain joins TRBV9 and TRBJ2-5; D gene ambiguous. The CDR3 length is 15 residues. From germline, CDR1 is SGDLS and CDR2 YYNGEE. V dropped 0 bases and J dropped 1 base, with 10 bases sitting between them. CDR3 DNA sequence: TGTGCCAGCAGCGTAGATACAACAAGCCAAGAGACCCAGTACTTC. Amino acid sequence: CASSVDTTSQETQYF.

In DNA, the CDR3 is TGCGCCAGCAGCCAAGATCGGACTAGCGCCACAGATACGCAGTATTTT. Translated, it gives CASSQDRTSATDTQYF. V and J are TRBV4-1 and TRBJ2-3; TRBD2 aligns across 9 bases. The CDR3 totals 16 residues. Trimming cost V 0 bases and J 2 bases; bases outside gene matches: 3. Germline V gene lookup returns CDR1 MGHRA and CDR2 YSYEKL.

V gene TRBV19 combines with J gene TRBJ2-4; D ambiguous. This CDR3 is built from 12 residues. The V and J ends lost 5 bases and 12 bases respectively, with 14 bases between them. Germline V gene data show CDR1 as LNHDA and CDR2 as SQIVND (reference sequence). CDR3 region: CASSAKPPTQYF. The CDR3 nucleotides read TGTGCCAGTAGTGCCAAGCCCCCCACTCAGTACTTC.

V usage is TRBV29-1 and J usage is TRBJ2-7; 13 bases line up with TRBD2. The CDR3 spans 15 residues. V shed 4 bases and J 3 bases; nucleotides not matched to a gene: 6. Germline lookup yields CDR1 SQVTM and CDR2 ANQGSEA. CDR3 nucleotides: TGCAGCGTTGCCGGGACTAGCGGGATTTACTACGAGCAGTACTTC. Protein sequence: CSVAGTSGIYYEQYF.

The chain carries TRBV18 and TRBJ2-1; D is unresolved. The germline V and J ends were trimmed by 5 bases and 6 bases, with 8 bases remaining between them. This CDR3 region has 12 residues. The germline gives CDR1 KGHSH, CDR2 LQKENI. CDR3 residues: CASSSLANEQFF. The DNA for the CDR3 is TGTGCCAGCTCATCCTTAGCCAATGAGCAGTTCTTC. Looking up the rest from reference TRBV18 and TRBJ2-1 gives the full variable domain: NAGVMQNPRHLVRRRGQEARLRCSPMKGHSHVYWYRQLPEEGLKFMVYLQKENIIDESGMPKERFSAEFPKEGPSILRIQQVVRGDSAAYFCASSSLANEQFFGPGTRLTVL.

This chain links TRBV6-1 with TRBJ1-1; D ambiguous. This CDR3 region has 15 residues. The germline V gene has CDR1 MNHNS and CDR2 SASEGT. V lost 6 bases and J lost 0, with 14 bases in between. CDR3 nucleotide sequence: TGTGCCAGCAGACCCTGGAGGGTAGTGAACACTGAAGCTTTCTTT. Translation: CASRPWRVVNTEAFF.

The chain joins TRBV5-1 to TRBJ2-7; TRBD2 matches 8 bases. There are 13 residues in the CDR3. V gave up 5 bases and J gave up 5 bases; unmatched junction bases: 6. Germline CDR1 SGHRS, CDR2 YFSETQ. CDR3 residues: CASSMTSVHEQYF. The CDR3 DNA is TGCGCCAGCAGTATGACTAGCGTCCACGAGCAGTACTTC.